This T cell receptor (beta chain) was captured by sequencing in a study of PD-1 blockade in classical Hodgkin lymphoma. Study context: Nivolumab 3 mg/kg was given intravenously every 2 weeks.

Sequenced by immunoSEQ multiplex PCR; TCRdb stores in-frame clones only, minus some. The table records 80,000 to 100,000 clones, roughly 92% of them present only once. This clone has only a few counts. Its antigen is as yet unknown. General study findings and limits: Patients with a complete response exhibited baseline diversity comparable to newly diagnosed patients. Baseline TCR diversity was reportedly lower in newly diagnosed patients than in healthy donors. It was reported as lower still in relapsed/refractory patients.

V was shortened by 1 base and J by 8 bases, with 11 bases between the two germline ends. The CDR3 runs to 13 residues. Germline CDR1 MGHRA, CDR2 YSYEKL. Every single patient, without exception, relapsed after autologous stem cell transplantation, and brentuximab vedotin exposure varied. Best responses were complete response, partial response or progressive disease. The rearrangement joins TRBV4-1 to TRBJ1-2; D might be TRBD1 (5 bases). The material was peripheral blood mononuclear cells (PBMCs), obtained at baseline. The clonotype was recovered from a human donor with classical Hodgkin lymphoma. In DNA, the CDR3 is TGCGCCAGCAGCCAAGGGAGCAGGGACGGCTACACCTTC. This gives the protein CASSQGSRDGYTF.